The entry that follows covers one T cell receptor beta chain sequence. The target antigen is unknown. The germline V gene has CDR1 MRHNA and CDR2 SNTAGT. V shed 8 bases, J shed 5 bases, and the junction held 10 bases outside the gene matches. The CDR3 runs 16 residues. The data originate from a study of cytomegalovirus exposure and HLA in healthy donors. Whole-study findings and limits: Analyzed later, most CMV-associated TCR beta chains appeared HLA-restricted. V- and J-gene trimming of TCR beta was linked (in a later analysis) to a missense DCLRE1C variant. Accounts indicate the classifier identified cytomegalovirus status with strong specificity and sensitivity.

The primer mix had 60 Vbeta and 13 Jbeta primers. TCRdb's table, derived via immunoSEQ multiplex PCR, lists solely in-frame clones and lacks some. This table holds about 140,000 clones, more than 60% found once. The sequence was collected from a male donor in good health and CMV-seronegative. The chain has TRBV6-4 and TRBJ2-3; 13 bases fit TRBD2. The sequenced sample consisted of PBMCs. The CDR3 reads CASAPGLAGEGDTQYF. CDR3 coding DNA: TGTGCCAGCGCCCCCGGACTAGCGGGAGAGGGAGATACGCAGTATTTT.